Listed below are T cell receptor beta chains from one sample, sequenced in a study of identical twins. TCRdb called the 5' RACE reads again in MiXCR, with one record for every CDR3 protein. The table shows approximately 250,000 distinct CDR3 sequences, with 5.5% to 7.5% occurring only once. These data are also associated with another study on T cells expressing NK-cell markers.

Sequencing was performed on CD8+ T cells sorted from blood. Receptor source: a woman younger than 35 in good health. Each CDR3 is given with its conserved first and last residue. Fields, in order: clone size, J gene, V gene, D gene, CDR3 protein, CDR3 DNA. A D gene is named only where the DNA matches it firmly. Size values are once, few and many counts, or a class for expanded clones, and some rows have none.

>.|TRBJ2-7|TRBV30|.
CAWSPGENTFGVEEQYF
TGTGCCTGGAGCCCGGGGGAGAATACATTTGGAGTGGAAGAGCAGTACTTC
>.|TRBJ2-7|TRBV2|.
CASSAYSGRDYEQYF
TGTGCCAGCAGTGCGTACTCCGGGCGGGACTACGAGCAGTACTTC
>many|TRBJ1-1|TRBV7-9|.
CASSPGGGPENTEAFF
TGTGCCAGCAGCCCTGGCGGCGGGCCGGAGAACACTGAAGCTTTCTTT
>.|TRBJ1-6|TRBV7-9|.
CASSLMISSYNSPLHF
TGTGCCAGCAGCTTGATGATTTCCTCCTATAATTCACCCCTCCACTTT
>.|TRBJ2-7|TRBV27|TRBD2
CASSDSGHYEQYF
TGTGCCAGCTCAGATAGCGGGCACTACGAGCAGTACTTC
>.|TRBJ2-1|TRBV4-3|TRBD2
CASSPGTSGRDEQFF
TGCGCCAGCAGCCCGGGGACTAGCGGGAGGGATGAGCAGTTCTTC
>.|TRBJ2-6|TRBV30|.
CAWNGGSGANVLTF
TGTGCCTGGAACGGGGGCTCTGGGGCCAACGTCCTGACTTTC
>few|TRBJ2-7|TRBV5-6|TRBD1
CASSTGTGQPYEQYF
TGTGCCAGCAGCACCGGGACAGGGCAGCCCTACGAGCAGTACTTC
>many|TRBJ2-1|TRBV29-1|TRBD1
CSVTSGTGVYEQFF
TGCAGCGTTACCTCCGGGACAGGGGTGTACGAGCAGTTCTTC
>.|TRBJ1-2|TRBV2|.
CASRLSGGANYGYTF
TGTGCCAGCAGGCTCTCGGGGGGAGCTAACTATGGCTACACCTTC
>few|TRBJ1-2|TRBV6-1|.
CASAGPPHGYTF
TGTGCCAGCGCGGGGCCTCCCCATGGCTACACCTTC
>few|TRBJ2-5|TRBV7-9|TRBD1
CASSSRAEQGGETQYF
TGTGCCAGCAGCTCTCGAGCTGAACAGGGGGGAGAGACCCAGTACTTC
>few|TRBJ1-5|TRBV10-1|.
CASSEKDKYSNQPQHF
TGCGCCAGCAGTGAGAAGGATAAGTATAGCAATCAGCCCCAGCATTTT
>many|TRBJ2-7|TRBV14|.
CASSQEGTLYEQYF
TGTGCCAGCAGCCAAGAGGGAACTCTATACGAGCAGTACTTC
>many|TRBJ2-1|TRBV6-2/TRBV6-3|.
CASSYGPSSYNEQFF
TGTGCCAGCAGTTACGGGCCCAGCTCCTACAATGAGCAGTTCTTC
>few|TRBJ1-6|TRBV5-5|.
CASSPKPLHF
TGTGCCAGCAGCCCTAAACCCCTCCACTTT
>many|TRBJ1-1|TRBV5-1|.
CASRQGVNTEAFF
TGCGCCAGCAGGCAGGGAGTGAACACTGAAGCTTTCTTT
>many|TRBJ2-7|TRBV5-1|TRBD2
CASSLDAGGPREQYF
TGCGCCAGCAGCTTGGATGCGGGGGGACCTCGGGAGCAGTACTTC
>few|TRBJ2-1|TRBV7-6|.
CASSLAVGPYNEQFF
TGTGCCAGCAGCTTAGCCGTCGGGCCTTACAATGAGCAGTTCTTC
>few|TRBJ1-1|TRBV20-1|.
CSAIERLMNTEAFF
TGCAGTGCTATCGAGCGACTCATGAACACTGAAGCTTTCTTT
>few|TRBJ1-1|TRBV7-6|.
CASSSKLQGTEAFF
TGTGCCAGCAGCTCTAAGCTACAGGGCACTGAAGCTTTCTTT
>.|TRBJ2-7|TRBV9|TRBD1
CASSGRQGEPYGQYF
TGTGCCAGCAGCGGAAGACAGGGAGAACCTTATGGGCAGTACTTC
>few|TRBJ2-4|TRBV29-1|.
CSVEFSSKNIQYF
TGCAGCGTTGAATTCAGCTCCAAAAACATTCAGTACTTC
>.|TRBJ2-1|TRBV11-2|.
CASSFDESEQFF
TGTGCCAGCAGCTTCGACGAGAGTGAGCAGTTCTTC
>many|TRBJ2-3|TRBV20-1|.
CSARAQTSTDTQYF
TGCAGTGCTAGAGCCCAGACTAGCACAGATACGCAGTATTTT